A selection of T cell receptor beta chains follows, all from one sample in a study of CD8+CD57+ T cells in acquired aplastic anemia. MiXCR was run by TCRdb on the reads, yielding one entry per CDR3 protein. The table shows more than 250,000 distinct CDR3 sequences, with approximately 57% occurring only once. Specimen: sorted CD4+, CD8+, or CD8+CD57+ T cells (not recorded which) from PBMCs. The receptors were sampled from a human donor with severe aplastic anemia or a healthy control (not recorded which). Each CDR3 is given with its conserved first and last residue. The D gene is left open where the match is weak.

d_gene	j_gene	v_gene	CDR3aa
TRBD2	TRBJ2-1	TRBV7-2	CASSDDQREGRRHEQFF
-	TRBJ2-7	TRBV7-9	CASSFYSTYEQYF
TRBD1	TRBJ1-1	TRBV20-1	CSALTGGATEAFF
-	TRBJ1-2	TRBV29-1	CSASRGDNYGYTF
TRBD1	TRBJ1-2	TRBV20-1	CSAPRTGAEDYGYTF
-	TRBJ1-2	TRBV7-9	CASSPPGAGTSGYTF
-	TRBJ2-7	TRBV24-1	CATSDSGEGDYEQYF
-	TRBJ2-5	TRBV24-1	CATSDDSDKEKETQYF
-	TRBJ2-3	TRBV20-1	CSAWTLTDTQYF
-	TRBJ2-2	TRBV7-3	CASSFGANTGELFF
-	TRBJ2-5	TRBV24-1	CATSDSHQETQYF
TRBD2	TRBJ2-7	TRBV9	CASTQWREGYEQYF
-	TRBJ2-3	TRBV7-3	CASSFGSTDTQYF
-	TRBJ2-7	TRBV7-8	CASSLEPRLAYEQYF
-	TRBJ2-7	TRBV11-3	CASSSLQGIVGYEQYF
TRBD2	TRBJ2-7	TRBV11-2	CASSSLVGLAGANEQYF
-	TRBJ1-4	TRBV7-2	CASSRGAGEKLFF
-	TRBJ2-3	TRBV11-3	CASRYRGGHTDTQYF
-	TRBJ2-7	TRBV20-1	CSAPPTGTYEQYF
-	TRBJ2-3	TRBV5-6	CASSLAGEEYF
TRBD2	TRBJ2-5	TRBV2	CASGGGEETQYF
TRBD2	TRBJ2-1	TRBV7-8	CASSLVPGLGGGEQFF
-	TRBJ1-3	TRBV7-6	CASSLGDTGNTIYF
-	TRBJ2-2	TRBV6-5	CASSYGANTGELFF
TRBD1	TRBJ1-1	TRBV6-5	CASRRGQVSTEAFF
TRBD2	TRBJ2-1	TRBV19	CASSMAGGTYNEQFF
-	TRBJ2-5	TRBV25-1	CASSEDSEETQYF
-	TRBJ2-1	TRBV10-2	CASSVASPYNEQFF
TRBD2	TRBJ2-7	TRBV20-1	CSARIPGLAAYEQYF
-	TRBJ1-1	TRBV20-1	CSARDQGKLSEAFF
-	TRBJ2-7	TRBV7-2	CASSYHPRDWSSFEQYF
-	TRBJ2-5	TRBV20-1	CSARDPRVETQYF
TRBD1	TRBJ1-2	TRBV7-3	CASSQGTGDGYTF
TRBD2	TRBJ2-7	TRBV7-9	CASSHSGANEQYF
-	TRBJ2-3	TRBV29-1	CSVEPGGTDTQYF
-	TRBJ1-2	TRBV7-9	CASSFRQGYGYTF
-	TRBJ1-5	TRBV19	CTTQGFTGNQPQHF
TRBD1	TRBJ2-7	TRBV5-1	CASSPHLGQSYEQYF
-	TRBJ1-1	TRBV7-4	CAIIGRLNTEAFF
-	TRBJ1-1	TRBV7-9	CASSPTEMNTEAFF
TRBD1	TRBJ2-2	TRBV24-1	CATSDGTGRLGELFF
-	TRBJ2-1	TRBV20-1	CSAGDGASYNEQFF
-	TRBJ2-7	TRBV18	CASSGSESSYEQYF
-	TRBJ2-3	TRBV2	CASSVPRTSSTDTQYF
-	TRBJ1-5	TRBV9	CASSVDVSEPQHF
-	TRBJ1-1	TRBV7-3	CASSYDRDLEAFF
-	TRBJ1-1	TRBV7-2	CASSLSLDTEAFF
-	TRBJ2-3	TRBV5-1	CASRGGILTDTQYF
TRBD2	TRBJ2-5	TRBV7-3	CASSLHPGLAGEGETQYF
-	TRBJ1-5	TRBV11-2	CASSLASSISNQPQHF
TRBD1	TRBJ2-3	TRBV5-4	CASSGDRGGKAFTDTQYF
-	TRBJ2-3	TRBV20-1	CSARDPAGESTDTQYF
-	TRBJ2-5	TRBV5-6	CASSLVGPRVQETQYF
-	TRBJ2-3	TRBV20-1	CSARLATSTDTQYF
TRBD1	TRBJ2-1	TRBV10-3	CASRTGGNEQFF
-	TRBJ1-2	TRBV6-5	CASSTGDGYTF